This T cell receptor (beta chain) derives from a study of blood T cell repertoires in COVID-19 (dated by TCRdb to the early 2020s). Looking at the study overall: Collaborator samples came from the United States, Italy and Spain and covered acute and convalescent phases of COVID-19. The material from the prospective study consisted of cDNA or gDNA derived from T cells, B-cell-depleted T cells, or PBMCs. Deeply sampled blood TCRbeta repertoires from subjects exposed to, actively infected with, or recovered from COVID-19 were included in the dataset. The repertoires were made available in a free public database intended to serve as a resource for research on the immune response to SARS-CoV-2. Samples came from the ongoing ImmuneRACE study (first 160 participants) plus 1,254 subjects from 6 global collaborators. A de-identified subject ID, COVID-19 status, age in years and sex were almost always included in the sample metadata. HLA class I and class II types, where available, came from metadata supplied by the sample provider rather than from assay-based typing.

Note on this clone: Its specific antigen is unknown. No much larger clonotype is one base removed from it; base qualities were not supplied.

Beyond this particular receptor, the publication reports: Clinical and demographic metadata were provided uncurated, with the amount varying by source and participant.

The immunoSEQ Assay, a bias-controlled multiplex PCR, was used to amplify TCRbeta CDR3 regions from genomic DNA. The authors' analysis ran thus. The number of nucleated cells in each sample was estimated by amplification of reference gene primers within the assay. To quantify the absolute abundance of each unique TCRbeta CDR3 rearrangement, sequence reads were collapsed and filtered. Productive Simpson clonality was computed per sample as the square root of Simpson's diversity index over productive rearrangements. In its TCRdb copy, this immuneACCESS table keeps in-frame sequences only and misses some clones. Where compared with another copy, unresolved V genes explain less than half of these, and the others have no known cause. V and J calls and clone size are copied from that table; D and trimming were computed from the DNA. The sample includes 150,000 to 200,000 clones, with roughly four fifths observed a single time. Approximately 15% of the sample lies in the top ten.

A second Seattle source provided samples from volunteer blood donors who had recovered from COVID-19. Whole blood was collected in K2EDTA tubes by collaborating institutions according to the institutions' own protocols. For TCRbeta analysis, collaborator samples were shipped as frozen whole blood, as isolated PBMCs, or as DNA extracted from either sample type. Via the germline V gene, CDR1 is SGHDT and CDR2 YYEEEE. Counted from cysteine to phenylalanine, this CDR3 has 16 amino acids. The CDR3 DNA has 48 bases and is translated from base 1. Compared with germline, V lacks 3 bases and J lacks 4 bases; bases without a gene match: 5.

The sequencing input was peripheral blood. This chain joins TRBV5-6 to TRBJ2-2, with 11 middle bases fitting TRBD2. This clonotype originated in a man aged 50-59 years who had recovered from COVID-19. The DNA is TGTGCCAGCAGCTCCATAGCGGGAGGGCCCACCGGGGAGCTGTTTTTT. This yields the protein CASSSIAGGPTGELFF.